This T cell receptor (beta chain) stems from a study of post-analysis software for immune sequencing data. Study-wide results and caveats: Among multiple sclerosis patients, normalized Chao1 diversity was significantly below that of controls. Included in a set of about 5 TRBV segments more frequent in patients than controls were TRBV5-6, TRBV5-1 and TRBV20-1.

The CDR3 extends over 12 amino acids. V lost 6 bases, J lost 8 bases, and 13 bases lay in between. The V gene's germline CDR1 is KGHSH and CDR2 LQKENI. Researchers reported that TCR beta cDNA libraries carried unique molecular identifiers. TCRdb used MiXCR to reprocess the PCR reads, holding one entry per CDR3 protein. This sample yields a few hundred thousand distinct CDR3 sequences, of which around 33% are seen a single time; around an eighth belongs to the top ten. This clonotype was seen a few times. The antigen is unknown. This chain joins TRBV18 and TRBJ1-2; D ambiguous. The sample comprised blood. The sequence derives from a girl between 5 and 17 years old with multiple sclerosis. The CDR3 DNA follows: TGTGCCAGCTCGGGGATTAGGACCGGCTACACCTTC. Residues: CASSGIRTGYTF.